Included here is one TCR beta chain sequence, with context. Produced via immunoSEQ multiplex PCR; TCRdb's table is partial and in-frame only. Among 150,000 to 200,000 clones listed, roughly nine tenths were seen once. These data are taken from a study of control samples from healthy donors and cancer patients. J lost 4 bases, V lost 1 base, and 9 bases had no gene match. The CDR3 contains 16 residues. Germline V gene lookup returns CDR1 LGHNA and CDR2 YSLEER. The TCR originated in a woman in her thirties in good health. Sequencing was carried out using blood. The V and J genes are TRBV4-3 and TRBJ2-7; TRBD1 matches at 8 bases. The CDR3 bases are TGCGCCAGCAGCCAAGGAACTGGACAGGGTACTTACGAGCAGTACTTC. This translates into CASSQGTGQGTYEQYF.